Below are 24 T cell receptor beta chains sequenced from a single sample in a study of cytomegalovirus exposure and HLA in healthy donors. Profiling relied on immunoSEQ multiplex PCR, and the TCRdb table lists in-frame clones only, not all of them. Of 240,000 or so clones in the sample, approximately 86% were seen once. The sample consisted of PBMCs. These TCRs come from a young woman in good health and CMV-seropositive.

The V and J genes are TRBV6-1 and TRBJ2-1; 8 nucleotides line up with TRBD2. V dropped 1 base and J dropped 4; count of bases not matched to a gene: 12. The germline V gene has CDR1 MNHNS and CDR2 SASEGT. The CDR3 loop spans 18 amino acids. DNA for the CDR3: TGTGCCAGCAGTGAAGACGACCCCATAGCGGGACTTTACAATGAGCAGTTCTTC. Amino acid sequence: CASSEDDPIAGLYNEQFF.

The chain is built from TRBV19 and TRBJ1-2; 9 bases map to TRBD1. Germline assignment: CDR1 LNHDA and CDR2 SQIVND (reference sequence). V dropped 3 bases and J dropped 2; count of bases not matched to a gene: 10. This CDR3 is built from 17 residues. CDR3 protein: CASSMGQQGAANYGYTF. CDR3 in DNA: TGTGCCAGTAGTATGGGACAACAGGGGGCTGCGAACTATGGCTACACCTTC.

The chain couples TRBV5-1 to TRBJ2-1; 14 nucleotides match TRBD2. Germline V gene sequence: CDR1 SGHRS, CDR2 YFSETQ. The CDR3 runs 16 residues. J was trimmed by 4 bases and V by 6 bases; bases with no gene match: 6. This chain's CDR3 is CASNGLAGGVYNEQFF. The CDR3 nucleotides are TGCGCCAGCAACGGACTAGCGGGGGGCGTTTACAATGAGCAGTTCTTC.

The CDR3 sequence is CASSIRTDFDQPQHF. The CDR3 DNA reads as TGTGCCAGTAGTATAAGGACAGATTTCGATCAGCCCCAGCATTTT. This chain uses TRBV19 with TRBJ1-5; D possibly corresponds to TRBD1 (6 bases). V dropped 2 bases and J dropped 5 bases, with 13 bases sitting between them. CDR3 length: 15 residues. The germline V gene encodes CDR1 LNHDA and CDR2 SQIVND (reference sequence).

The rearrangement links TRBV28 to TRBJ1-1; tentatively, D is TRBD1 (5 bases). V was trimmed by 6 bases and J by 1 base, leaving 15 bases between them. This CDR3 has 15 amino acids. The germline V gene encodes CDR1 MDHEN and CDR2 SYDVKM. Here the CDR3 DNA reads TGTGCCAGCAGCCCCACCTGGGGGGAGAACACTGAAGCTTTCTTT. It codes for CASSPTWGENTEAFF.

The chain uses TRBV28 and TRBJ2-3, with 9 nucleotides matching TRBD1. With 5 bases clipped from V and 14 bases from J, the junction kept 11 bases outside the gene matches. This CDR3 region has 13 residues. CDR1 MDHEN and CDR2 SYDVKM come from the germline V gene. The CDR3, as DNA: TGTGCCAGCAGTGACTTCACGACAGGGGGGTGGTATTTT. It translates to CASSDFTTGGWYF. The full variable domain, rest sourced from reference TRBV28 and TRBJ2-3, is DVKVTQSSRYLVKRTGEKVFLECVQDMDHENMFWYRQDPGLGLRLIYFSYDVKMKEKGDIPEGYSVSREKKERFSLILESASTNQTSMYLCASSDFTTGGWYFGPGTRLTVL.

This clone was detected a few times. The rearrangement links TRBV30 to TRBJ2-7; D possibly corresponds to TRBD1 (6 bases). Germline values: CDR1 GTSNPN, CDR2 SVGIG (reference sequence). V was pared by 2 bases and J by 5 bases, with 13 bases between. The CDR3 spans 13 residues. This chain's CDR3 is CAWSSIRGHEQYF. The CDR3 DNA is TGTGCCTGGAGTAGTATCAGGGGTCACGAGCAGTACTTC. Looking up the rest from reference TRBV30 and TRBJ2-7 gives the full variable domain: SQTIHQWPATLVQPVGSPLSLECTVEGTSNPNLYWYRQAAGRGLQLLFYSVGIGQISSEVPQNLSASRPQDRQFILSSKKLLLSDSGFYLCAWSSIRGHEQYFGPGTRLTVT.

This clone has just one count. This chain connects TRBV11-2 to TRBJ2-1; 13 bases fit TRBD2. This CDR3 is 17 amino acids long. The ends lost 5 bases at V and 2 bases at J; junction bases unmatched: 6. CDR1 is SGHAT and CDR2 is FQNNGV in the germline V gene. The CDR3, as DNA: TGTGCCAGCAGCACCGGACTAGCGGGAGAGCCCTACAATGAGCAGTTCTTC. Amino acids: CASSTGLAGEPYNEQFF.

This clone has only one observation. The rearrangement uses TRBV9 and TRBJ2-7, with D tentatively TRBD1 (6 bases). Germline CDR1 SGDLS, CDR2 YYNGEE. V was clipped by 0 bases and J by 2 bases, with 12 bases between them. The CDR3 covers 15 residues. CDR3 nucleotide sequence: TGTGCCAGCAGCGTAGGTGCAGGGGCGGCCTACGAGCAGTACTTC. This encodes CASSVGAGAAYEQYF.

The chain links TRBV5-1 to TRBJ1-2; perhaps TRBD1 as D (6 bases). Germline V gene data show CDR1 as SGHRS and CDR2 as YFSETQ. With 4 bases removed from V and 4 bases from J, the gap between germline ends came to 17 bases. The CDR3 loop spans 15 amino acids. The CDR3 loop is CASSPGGAELYGYTF. The CDR3 nucleotides are TGCGCCAGCAGCCCCGGGGGGGCCGAACTCTATGGCTACACCTTC.

This clone was seen once. The chain joins TRBV30 to TRBJ2-2; 7 bases align to TRBD2. Germline CDR1 and CDR2: GTSNPN and SVGIG (reference sequence). The V segment lost 8 bases and the J segment 1 base; nucleotides outside the gene matches: 10. This CDR3 region has 15 residues. The CDR3 reads CALDGWTRNTGELFF. CDR3 coding DNA: TGTGCCCTGGATGGCTGGACTAGGAACACCGGGGAGCTGTTTTTT. Full variable domain (rest looked up from reference TRBV30 and TRBJ2-2): SQTIHQWPATLVQPVGSPLSLECTVEGTSNPNLYWYRQAAGRGLQLLFYSVGIGQISSEVPQNLSASRPQDRQFILSSKKLLLSDSGFYLCALDGWTRNTGELFFGEGSRLTVL.

CDR3 residues: CASSFGQAGANVLTF. CDR3 DNA: TGCGCCAGCAGCTTCGGACAGGCTGGGGCCAACGTCCTGACTTTC. The genes are TRBV5-1 and TRBJ2-6; TRBD1 agrees at 7 bases. Germline lookup yields CDR1 SGHRS and CDR2 YFSETQ. The J segment lost 2 bases and the V segment lost 2 bases, leaving 1 base of the junction unmatched. This CDR3 comprises 15 residues.

The chain carries TRBV30 and TRBJ2-5; 7 bases are shared with TRBD1. The trim removed 2 bases at V and 4 bases at J, leaving 1 base unmatched. CDR1 is GTSNPN and CDR2 is SVGIG in the germline V gene (reference sequence). The CDR3 contains 12 residues. CDR3 sequence reads: CAWSNRGETQYF. CDR3 nucleotide sequence: TGTGCCTGGAGTAACAGGGGAGAGACCCAGTACTTC. Full variable domain (outside the CDR3, taken from reference TRBV30 and TRBJ2-5): SQTIHQWPATLVQPVGSPLSLECTVEGTSNPNLYWYRQAAGRGLQLLFYSVGIGQISSEVPQNLSASRPQDRQFILSSKKLLLSDSGFYLCAWSNRGETQYFGPGTRLLVL.

The chain joins TRBV5-1 to TRBJ2-7, with 7 bases that match TRBD1. Germline CDR1 reads SGHRS; CDR2 reads YFSETQ. With V trimmed by 3 bases and J by 3 bases, 0 bases remained unmatched. The CDR3 totals 12 residues. Here the CDR3 DNA reads TGCGCCAGCAGCTGGACAGGCTACGAGCAGTACTTC. Translated: CASSWTGYEQYF.

The CDR3 bases are TGTGCCAGCAGCTTAGCGTTTTTGGGGACAGGGGGCGAGCAGTACTTC. This sequence encodes CASSLAFLGTGGEQYF. The V call is TRBV7-8, the J call TRBJ2-7, with 11 bases matching TRBD1. The V gene end was trimmed by 0 bases and the J gene end by 6 bases; junction bases not matched to a gene: 7. The germline V gene encodes CDR1 SGHVS and CDR2 FQNEAQ. The CDR3 is made up of 16 amino acids.

The rearrangement joins TRBV4-2 to TRBJ2-3; TRBD2 agrees at 9 bases. CDR3 length: 19 residues. The trim removed 3 bases at V and 0 bases at J, leaving 13 bases unmatched. Looked up from germline, CDR1 is LGHNA and CDR2 is YNFKEQ. This CDR3 reads CASSQMGMLAGLSTDTQYF. CDR3 sequence (DNA): TGTGCCAGCAGCCAGATGGGTATGCTAGCGGGGCTTAGCACAGATACGCAGTATTTT.

This clone was seen a single time. V and J are TRBV27 and TRBJ2-1; 11 bases agree with TRBD2. The CDR3 loop spans 15 amino acids. V trimming: 5 bases; J trimming: 3 bases; junction bases outside the gene matches: 3. Germline V gives CDR1 MNHEY, CDR2 SMNVEV (reference sequence). The CDR3 nucleotides read TGTGCCAGCAGTCTACTAGCGGGAGACTACAATGAGCAGTTCTTC. Translated: CASSLLAGDYNEQFF.

This clone was picked up one time. The same CDR3 can be traced to other DNA sequences in this sample. This chain links TRBV18 with TRBJ2-7, with D maybe TRBD1 (6 bases). Germline CDR1 reads KGHSH; CDR2 reads LQKENI. The CDR3 is 15 amino acids. Trimming cost V 6 bases and J 3 bases, with 18 bases left between them. The CDR3 is CASSPRAGDSYEQYF. The CDR3 bases are TGTGCCAGCTCCCCTCGGGCAGGGGATAGCTACGAGCAGTACTTC.

The J gene is TRBJ1-5, the V gene TRBV15, with 7 bases aligning to TRBD1. This CDR3 has 15 residues. Germline CDR1 and CDR2: LNHNV and YYDKDF (reference sequence). V lost 0 bases and J lost 3; bases outside the gene matches: 2. CDR3: CATSRDRGHNQPQHF. The CDR3 coding sequence is TGTGCCACCAGCAGAGATAGGGGGCACAATCAGCCCCAGCATTTT.

The V and J genes are TRBV18 and TRBJ1-3; D is undetermined. V was trimmed by 0 bases and J by 0 bases, leaving 9 bases between them. The germline V gene has CDR1 KGHSH and CDR2 LQKENI. The CDR3 runs to 16 residues. The CDR3 DNA reads TGTGCCAGCTCACCACCTAATCTGAGCTCTGGAAACACCATATATTTT. Encoded protein: CASSPPNLSSGNTIYF.

The chain carries TRBV7-9 and TRBJ2-1, with 7 nucleotides matching TRBD2. Germline assignment: CDR1 SEHNR and CDR2 FQNEAQ (reference sequence). This CDR3 contains 14 residues. J lost 7 bases, V lost 5 bases, and 8 bases had no gene match. In DNA form, the CDR3 reads TGTGCCAGCAGCGGGGGGGGGTTTGGGAATGAGCAGTTCTTC. Protein sequence: CASSGGGFGNEQFF.

In nucleotides, the CDR3 is TGTGCCAGCAGATGGGGGGTTGGACCTGGTTACGAGCAGTACTTC. Encoded protein: CASRWGVGPGYEQYF. The rearrangement joins TRBV5-6 to TRBJ2-7, with D possibly matching TRBD2 (6 bases). V was clipped by 5 bases and J by 4 bases, with 19 bases between them. Germline loops: CDR1 SGHDT, CDR2 YYEEEE. CDR3 length: 15 residues.

The chain combines TRBV4-1 with TRBJ1-1; 9 nucleotides align to TRBD1. This CDR3 spans 16 amino acids. Germline lookup yields CDR1 MGHRA and CDR2 YSYEKL. V trimming: 3 bases; J trimming: 4 bases; junction bases outside the gene matches: 9. The CDR3 DNA is TGCGCCAGCAGCCAGCGGGACAGGGATCTTACCACTGAAGCTTTCTTT. Translating it yields CASSQRDRDLTTEAFF.

The chain uses TRBV5-1 and TRBJ1-1; D remains ambiguous. The germline V gene has CDR1 SGHRS and CDR2 YFSETQ. V lost 0 bases to trimming and J lost 0 bases, with 12 bases between them. CDR3 length equals 16 residues. The DNA for the CDR3 is TGCGCCAGCAGCTTGGAAGGACTCCTCATGAACACTGAAGCTTTCTTT. Protein sequence: CASSLEGLLMNTEAFF.